This TCR beta chain was identified in a study of graft-versus-host responses after intestinal transplantation. Study information: Tacrolimus and steroids were given for three to four years to all recipients after anti-thymocyte globulin induction.

Study outcomes and limitations: Circulating GvH clone levels at their peak were associated with HvG declines (early post-transplant).

Repertoires were generated with immunoSEQ multiplex PCR, while TCRdb's copy carries only in-frame clones and drops some. The data hold 75,000 to 90,000 clones, with roughly 89% observed a single time. This clone was seen a handful of times. What it binds is not known. Germline and junction disagree at one end, which may indicate a read error. The germline V gene has CDR1 SSHAT and CDR2 FNYEAQ (reference sequence). CDR3 length: 15 residues. This chain uses TRBV7-7 with TRBJ1-4, with no clear D. The sequencing here drew on unstimulated CD4+ T cells sorted from spleen or lymph node cells, taken before intestinal transplant. The TCR comes from a human donor who received an intestinal transplant. CDR3 nucleotides: TGTGCTAGCAGCTTAGCTCGAGGAGACAATGAAAAACTGTTTTTT. Residues: CASSLARGDNEKLFF.